This T cell receptor (beta chain) was found in a study of regulatory dendritic cells for organ transplantation. Study outcomes and limitations: Memory CD8+ clonal expansion seemed more limited with regulatory than mature dendritic cells. Memory CD8+ T cells were the most oligoclonal; naive cells were highly diverse. The most alloreactive TCR clonotypes were found in resting memory CD8+ cells.

A word on this clone: Its antigen is unidentified.

Sequencing used immunoSEQ multiplex PCR; TCRdb keeps in-frame clones, though not all of them. Among under 40,000 clones listed, approximately 90% were seen once. The trim removed 9 bases at V and 7 bases at J, leaving 16 bases unmatched. Per the germline V gene, CDR1 is LGHNA and CDR2 is YSLEER. The CDR3 has 16 amino acids. CD4+ or CD8+ T cells were sorted as naive CD45RA+ or memory CD45RO+. The clonotype comes from a human donor in good health. The genes are TRBV4-3 and TRBJ2-1, with TRBD2 matching over 9 bases. Sample: naive CD8+ T cells from blood. The subset here: CD45RA+ naive T cells. The CDR3 DNA sequence: TGCGCCAGTGGAATTTTCGTAGCGGGAGATGTTAATGAGCAGTTCTTC. It encodes CASGIFVAGDVNEQFF.